This T cell receptor beta chain was sequenced during a study of cytomegalovirus exposure and HLA in healthy donors. V shed 6 bases, J shed 4 bases, and the junction held 6 bases outside the gene matches. Germline values: CDR1 LGHNT, CDR2 FRNRAP. The CDR3 has 15 amino acids. Findings and limits, study-wide: In a later analysis, TCR beta V- and J-gene trimming was associated with a missense DCLRE1C variant. It was only CMV serostatus that was available as immune exposure information. Productive status was seen about 87% or about 30% of the time for most TCR beta V segments in an earlier analysis.

Of note for this clone: Its antigen remains unknown.

PCR involved 60 Vbeta and 13 Jbeta primers. Clones were sequenced by immunoSEQ multiplex PCR, and TCRdb holds only the in-frame ones, with some missing. The profile shows about 160,000 clones, 80% of them singletons. The sequenced sample consisted of PBMCs. The chain uses TRBV12-5 and TRBJ2-2; 9 nucleotides match TRBD1. The TCR sequence derives from a male donor in good health and CMV-seropositive. CDR3 region: CASGPWTGVTGELFF. CDR3 nucleotides: TGTGCTAGTGGACCTTGGACAGGGGTCACCGGGGAGCTGTTTTTT.